The sequence of this TCR beta chain was determined in a study of Graves' ophthalmopathy and Graves' hyperthyroidism. Per germline, CDR1 DFQATT and CDR2 SNEGSKA (reference sequence). V lost 3 bases and J lost 7, with 12 bases in between. The CDR3 consists of 12 residues. CDR3 regions of TCR beta were amplified from RNA transcripts. The library came from an HTBI-primed first-round RT-PCR and a second-round multiplex PCR. TCRdb reanalysed the multiplex PCR reads using MiXCR and keeps one entry per CDR3 protein. The data show a few hundred thousand distinct CDR3 sequences, 15% to 20% seen once. This clonotype was detected many times. Among the hyperthyroidism patients, all were newly diagnosed, aged 18 to 65, with under 2 months' duration. The PBMCs had their origin in 10 ml of fresh peripheral blood.

Specimen: peripheral blood. The chain employs TRBV20-1 and TRBJ1-1; a weak D match, TRBD1 (5 bases). The TCR was taken from an adult woman with stable Graves' hyperthyroidism. Here the CDR3 DNA reads TGCAGTGCTAGCTCGACGGGGGTTGAAGCTTTCTTT. As protein: CSASSTGVEAFF.